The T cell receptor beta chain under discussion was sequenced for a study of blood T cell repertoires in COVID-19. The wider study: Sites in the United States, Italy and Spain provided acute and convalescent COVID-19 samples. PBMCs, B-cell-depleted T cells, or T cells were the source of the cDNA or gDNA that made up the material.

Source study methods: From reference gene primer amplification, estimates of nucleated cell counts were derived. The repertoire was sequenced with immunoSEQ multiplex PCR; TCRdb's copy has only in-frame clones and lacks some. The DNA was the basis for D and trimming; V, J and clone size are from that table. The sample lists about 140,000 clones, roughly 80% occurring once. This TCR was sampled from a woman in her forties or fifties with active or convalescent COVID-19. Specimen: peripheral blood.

CDR3 residues: CASRGPDRGRFEAFF. The CDR3 nucleotides read TGTGCCAGCAGGGGCCCGGACAGGGGCCGCTTTGAAGCTTTCTTT. The chain uses TRBV6-5 and TRBJ1-1; TRBD1 matches 9 bases. The CDR3 has 15 residues. V lost 6 bases, J lost 7 bases, and 12 bases stayed unmatched. Per germline, CDR1 MNHEY and CDR2 SVGAGI.